This entry lists 24 T cell receptor beta chains sequenced from one sample in a study of blood T cell repertoires in COVID-19. Method: immunoSEQ multiplex PCR; TCRdb's copy keeps in-frame clones and lacks some. This sample has hundreds of thousands of clones, with about 91% found just once. Sequencing input: PBMCs or T cells enriched from blood (not recorded which). The receptors here all came from a woman aged 18-29 years who had recovered from COVID-19.

The CDR3 sequence: CASSLIAGDYNEQFF. DNA of the CDR3: TGTGCCAGCAGCTTAATAGCGGGGGACTACAATGAGCAGTTCTTC. This chain links TRBV11-2 with TRBJ2-1, with 9 bases matching TRBD2. This CDR3 has 15 amino acids. Germline values: CDR1 SGHAT, CDR2 FQNNGV. V shed 2 bases, J shed 3 bases, and the junction held 2 bases outside the gene matches. Based on the CDR3 plus reference TRBV11-2 and TRBJ2-1, the full variable domain is EAGVAQSPRYKIIEKRQSVAFWCNPISGHATLYWYQQILGQGPKLLIQFQNNGVVDDSQLPKDRFSAERLKGVDSTLKIQPAKLEDSAVYLCASSLIAGDYNEQFFGPGTRLTVL.

The J gene is TRBJ2-6, the V gene TRBV29-1; possible D gene TRBD2, 6 bases. The germline V and J ends were trimmed by 4 bases and 4 bases, with 8 bases remaining between them. Germline V gene data show CDR1 as SQVTM and CDR2 as ANQGSEA. This CDR3 is 13 amino acids long. For the CDR3, the DNA is TGCAGCGTTGGGGAGGTGGGGGCCAACGTCCTGACTTTC. It encodes CSVGEVGANVLTF.

As concerns this clone: At one end, the junction sequence differs from germline, possibly due to a read error. CDR3 sequence: CASSLAGREVF. The CDR3 bases are TGTGCCAGCAGCTTGGCTGGTCGTGAGGTCTTC. The chain couples TRBV5-6 to TRBJ2-1; D gene ambiguous. CDR1 SGHDT and CDR2 YYEEEE come from the germline V gene. There are 11 residues in the CDR3.

Only one count was recorded for this clone. V is TRBV11-2 and J is TRBJ2-2; D gene ambiguous. The CDR3 contains 17 residues. The germline V and J ends were trimmed by 0 bases and 4 bases, with 15 bases remaining between them. Germline loops: CDR1 SGHAT, CDR2 FQNNGV. The CDR3 DNA reads as TGTGCCAGCAGCTTAGACCCTCTGCGGTCCTCCACCGGGGAGCTGTTTTTT. It is translated as CASSLDPLRSSTGELFF. The entire variable domain, with the rest obtained from reference TRBV11-2 and TRBJ2-2, is as follows: EAGVAQSPRYKIIEKRQSVAFWCNPISGHATLYWYQQILGQGPKLLIQFQNNGVVDDSQLPKDRFSAERLKGVDSTLKIQPAKLEDSAVYLCASSLDPLRSSTGELFFGEGSRLTVL.

Only one count was recorded for this clone. The V gene is TRBV14, the J gene TRBJ1-6; no definite D call. The V end lost 1 base, the J end lost 4 bases, and 11 bases lay between the germline ends. The length of the CDR3 is 16 residues. The germline gives CDR1 SGHDN, CDR2 FVKESK. Here the CDR3 DNA reads TGTGCCAGCAGCCAAGTTACAGCTAAATATAATTCACCCCTCCACTTT. Translation gives CASSQVTAKYNSPLHF. Complete variable domain (other parts from reference TRBV14 and TRBJ1-6): EAGVTQFPSHSVIEKGQTVTLRCDPISGHDNLYWYRRVMGKEIKFLLHFVKESKQDESGMPNNRFLAERTGGTYSTLKVQPAELEDSGVYFCASSQVTAKYNSPLHFGNGTRLTVT.

As regards this clone: Other DNA sequences in this specimen translate into the identical CDR3. The V and J genes are TRBV28 and TRBJ2-3, with 9 bases fitting TRBD2. This CDR3 comprises 14 residues. Germline CDR1 reads MDHEN; CDR2 reads SYDVKM. Losses at the gene ends were 7 bases for V and 0 bases for J; bases not matched to a gene: 2. DNA of the CDR3: TGTGCCAGCAAGGCGGGGGGGAGCACAGATACGCAGTATTTT. Translated, it gives CASKAGGSTDTQYF.

The chain combines TRBV23-1 with TRBJ1-2; 9 bases line up with TRBD1. TRBV23-1 is treated as an ORF (open reading frame) with a function not yet certain. This CDR3 contains 14 residues. The J segment lost 4 bases and the V segment lost 1 base, leaving 1 base of the junction unmatched. CDR3 in amino acids: CASSQLDRGYGYTF. CDR3 in DNA: TGCGCCAGCAGTCAATTGGACAGGGGCTATGGCTACACCTTC.

This sequence joins TRBV2 and TRBJ2-5; D gene uncertain. CDR3 length: 12 residues. Trimming cost V 4 bases and J 0 bases, with 3 bases left between them. Germline CDR1 and CDR2: SNHLY and FYNNEI. DNA of the CDR3: TGTGCCAGCAGTGTATACCAAGAGACCCAGTACTTC. Its translation is CASSVYQETQYF.

The J gene is TRBJ1-5, the V gene TRBV28; D may be TRBD1 (5 bases). The CDR3 length is 14 residues. V was trimmed by 5 bases and J by 1 base, leaving 9 bases between them. Germline V gene sequence: CDR1 MDHEN, CDR2 SYDVKM. The chain's CDR3 is CASSIDRSNQPQHF. CDR3 coding DNA: TGTGCCAGCAGTATCGACAGAAGCAATCAGCCCCAGCATTTT.

This chain links TRBV9 with TRBJ2-5; weak D call: TRBD2 (5 bases). Germline V gene sequence: CDR1 SGDLS, CDR2 YYNGEE. Trimming pared 2 bases from V and 4 bases from J, leaving 12 bases between. The length of the CDR3 is 14 residues. The CDR3 spells CASSVGGARETQYF. For the CDR3, the DNA is TGTGCCAGCAGCGTCGGAGGAGCTCGAGAGACCCAGTACTTC.

The CDR3 nucleotides are TGTGCCAGCAGTCTACAGGGGGCAGGATACGAGCAGTACTTC. This encodes CASSLQGAGYEQYF. The rearrangement uses TRBV28 and TRBJ2-7; 9 bases align to TRBD1. CDR1 and CDR2 (germline): MDHEN, SYDVKM. The CDR3 consists of 14 residues. After removal of 5 bases from V and 4 bases from J, the junction contained 6 bases not matched to a gene.

This clone occurred once. The chain couples TRBV27 to TRBJ2-7, with D perhaps TRBD2 (7 bases). Germline CDR1 MNHEY, CDR2 SMNVEV (reference sequence). V dropped 6 bases and J dropped 3 bases, with 15 bases sitting between them. The CDR3 totals 14 residues. CDR3 region: CASSSGGGRYEQYF. The CDR3 DNA sequence: TGTGCCAGCAGCTCTGGGGGGGGCCGCTACGAGCAGTACTTC.

The chain has TRBV7-3 and TRBJ2-3; D may be TRBD2 (6 bases). Looked up from germline, CDR1 is SGHTA and CDR2 is FQGTGA. The CDR3 has 15 residues. Between the trimmed V and J ends, which lost 5 bases and 8 bases, there was a span of 20 bases. This CDR3 reads CASSPSSEGVVTQYF. CDR3 nucleotide sequence: TGTGCCAGCAGCCCCTCTAGCGAGGGCGTCGTTACGCAGTATTTT.

This chain connects TRBV19 to TRBJ2-1, with 7 nucleotides matching TRBD2. V dropped 10 bases and J dropped 0; count of bases not matched to a gene: 18. Germline CDR1 LNHDA, CDR2 SQIVND (reference sequence). This CDR3 comprises 18 residues. CDR3 in amino acids: CATQTRGEGLSSYNEQFF. The CDR3 DNA is TGTGCCACTCAAACTCGCGGGGAGGGCCTGAGCTCCTACAATGAGCAGTTCTTC.

J is TRBJ2-7 and V is TRBV4-3; 7 bases match TRBD2. The CDR3 is made up of 14 amino acids. The ends lost 5 bases at V and 1 base at J; junction bases unmatched: 5. The germline V gene has CDR1 LGHNA and CDR2 YSLEER. CDR3 amino acids: CASSTQRESYEQYF. The CDR3 nucleotides read TGCGCCAGCAGCACACAGCGGGAATCCTACGAGCAGTACTTC.

This chain connects TRBV27 to TRBJ1-5; the D is unclear. Between the trimmed V and J ends, which lost 2 bases and 7 bases, there was a span of 9 bases. The CDR3 is made up of 13 amino acids. The V gene's germline CDR1 is MNHEY and CDR2 SMNVEV (reference sequence). This chain's CDR3 is CASSLGGLQPQHF. In nucleotides, the CDR3 is TGTGCCAGCAGTTTAGGAGGGCTGCAGCCCCAGCATTTT.

The chain has TRBV28 and TRBJ2-1, with 7 positions matching TRBD2. V dropped 6 bases and J dropped 8; count of bases not matched to a gene: 22. Germline-derived CDR1 and CDR2 are MDHEN and SYDVKM. CDR3 size: 18 residues. DNA of the CDR3: TGTGCCAGCAGCTACCCCCGGACTAGACGGAGCGTACAGGATGAGCAGTTCTTC. Its protein product is CASSYPRTRRSVQDEQFF.

This rearrangement joins TRBV11-2 to TRBJ1-1; tentative D call: TRBD1 (6 bases). Per germline, CDR1 SGHAT and CDR2 FQNNGV. This CDR3 region has 13 residues. Trimming took off 5 bases at V and 1 base at J, with 8 bases between the two ends. The CDR3 DNA sequence: TGTGCCAGCAGCGAGACAGGGAACACTGAAGCTTTCTTT. Protein: CASSETGNTEAFF.

The chain joins TRBV9 to TRBJ2-3, with D perhaps matching TRBD1 (5 bases). Deletions cut 0 bases from V and 1 base from J, with 9 bases between. The V gene's germline CDR1 is SGDLS and CDR2 YYNGEE. The CDR3 contains 15 residues. CDR3 region: CASSVEDTGTDTQYF. The DNA of the CDR3 is TGTGCCAGCAGCGTAGAGGACACCGGCACAGATACGCAGTATTTT.

J is TRBJ2-7 and V is TRBV19, with D perhaps TRBD2 (6 bases). V lost 3 bases and J 6 bases, leaving 9 bases between the germline ends. Per germline, CDR1 LNHDA and CDR2 SQIVND (reference sequence). The CDR3 contains 12 residues. This chain's CDR3 is CASSMAGSEQYF. CDR3 nucleotide sequence: TGTGCCAGTAGTATGGCGGGAAGCGAGCAGTACTTC.

This clone was counted many times. The chain has TRBV5-6 and TRBJ1-1; D might be TRBD1 (6 bases). Germline CDR1 SGHDT, CDR2 YYEEEE. Trimming took off 4 bases at V and 0 bases at J, with 19 bases between the two ends. The CDR3 is made up of 17 amino acids. The CDR3 is CASSQSYTGNLNTEAFF. CDR3 DNA sequence: TGTGCCAGCAGCCAAAGTTATACAGGGAATTTGAACACTGAAGCTTTCTTT. The full variable domain, with the rest looked up from reference TRBV5-6 and TRBJ1-1, is DAGVTQSPTHLIKTRGQQVTLRCSPKSGHDTVSWYQQALGQGPQFIFQYYEEEERQRGNFPDRFSGHQFPNYSSELNVNALLLGDSALYLCASSQSYTGNLNTEAFFGQGTRLTVV.

The chain employs TRBV11-2 and TRBJ2-7; 9 bases align to TRBD2. Germline V gene sequence: CDR1 SGHAT, CDR2 FQNNGV. With V trimmed by 3 bases and J by 5 bases, 5 bases remained unmatched. The CDR3 extends over 14 amino acids. Here the CDR3 DNA reads TGTGCCAGCAGCTTGTTAGCGGGAGTAAACGAGCAGTACTTC. This encodes CASSLLAGVNEQYF. The complete variable domain, with remaining parts taken from reference TRBV11-2 and TRBJ2-7, reads EAGVAQSPRYKIIEKRQSVAFWCNPISGHATLYWYQQILGQGPKLLIQFQNNGVVDDSQLPKDRFSAERLKGVDSTLKIQPAKLEDSAVYLCASSLLAGVNEQYFGPGTRLTVT.

The chain combines TRBV2 with TRBJ1-1; a possible D gene is TRBD1 (6 bases). The CDR3 runs 14 residues. The V end lost 6 bases, the J end lost 2 bases, and 13 bases lay between the germline ends. The V gene's germline CDR1 is SNHLY and CDR2 FYNNEI. CDR3 region: CASRTDSQNTEAFF. CDR3 DNA sequence: TGTGCCAGCAGGACGGACAGCCAAAACACTGAAGCTTTCTTT.

The chain recombines TRBV4-2 with TRBJ2-1; TRBD2 matches at 7 bases. Germline CDR1 reads LGHNA; CDR2 reads YNFKEQ. This CDR3 is 16 amino acids long. J gave up 1 base and V 0 bases, and 3 bases lay outside the gene matches. The CDR3 loop is CASSQDHGGSYNEQFF. DNA for the CDR3: TGTGCCAGCAGCCAAGACCACGGGGGGTCCTACAATGAGCAGTTCTTC.